What follows describes a single T cell receptor (beta chain). V was clipped by 3 bases and J by 5 bases, with 11 bases between them. Per the germline V gene, CDR1 is GTSNPN and CDR2 is SVGIG (reference sequence). The CDR3 has 13 residues. Libraries were prepared by immunoSEQ multiplex PCR; TCRdb keeps only in-frame clonotypes and omits some of them. The repertoire holds roughly 90,000 clones, with approximately 92% as singletons. The data stem from a study of T cell changes during pregnancy in multiple sclerosis. The input for sequencing was peripheral blood, taken in the first trimester of pregnancy. This sequence was found in a female donor with multiple sclerosis, enrolled in a pregnancy study. This rearrangement joins TRBV30 to TRBJ1-5; D gene unclear. CDR3 sequence (DNA): TGTGCCTGGAGCCCTACAGCAGATCAGCCCCAGCATTTT. Translation gives CAWSPTADQPQHF. The variable domain in full, completed from reference TRBV30 and TRBJ1-5, reads SQTIHQWPATLVQPVGSPLSLECTVEGTSNPNLYWYRQAAGRGLQLLFYSVGIGQISSEVPQNLSASRPQDRQFILSSKKLLLSDSGFYLCAWSPTADQPQHFGDGTRLSIL.